These T cell receptor beta chains were read from a single sample in a study of PD-L1 blockade in urothelial cancer. The repertoire was sequenced with immunoSEQ multiplex PCR; TCRdb's copy has only in-frame clones and lacks some. This sample yields approximately 48,000 clones, of which approximately 83% are seen a single time; 16% belongs to the top ten. The input for sequencing was PBMCs, taken around atezolizumab (anti-PD-L1) treatment. The receptors originated from a man between 60 and 75 years old with urothelial cancer. Both conserved end residues are part of each CDR3. Each record gives: J gene, CDR3 length, D gene, clone size, V gene, CDR3 protein, CDR3 DNA. The D gene is left open where the match is weak. Some rows mark clone size as missing; the rest say once, few, many or name a class of expanded clone.

TRBJ2-5	12	NA	NA	TRBV7-3	CASSSSPETQYF	TGTGCCAGCAGCTCGTCCCCAGAGACCCAGTACTTC
TRBJ2-2	15	TRBD2	NA	TRBV5-8	CASSSLAGDTGELFF	TGTGCCAGCAGCTCACTAGCGGGGGACACCGGGGAGCTGTTTTTT
TRBJ1-1	13	NA	NA	TRBV11-2	CASSLGTETEAFF	TGTGCCAGCAGCTTAGGGACAGAAACAGAAGCTTTCTTT
TRBJ2-2	14	NA	NA	TRBV5-1	CASSLIGGTGELFF	TGCGCCAGCAGCTTGATCGGGGGAACCGGGGAGCTGTTTTTT
TRBJ1-1	14	NA	NA	TRBV29-1	CSVARTGQNTEAFF	TGCAGCGTTGCCCGAACAGGCCAGAACACTGAAGCTTTCTTT
TRBJ1-2	14	TRBD1	NA	TRBV6-5	CASRSGTESYGYTF	TGTGCCAGCAGGTCCGGGACAGAAAGCTATGGCTACACCTTC
TRBJ2-2	15	NA	NA	TRBV7-8	CASSLWSSNTGELFF	TGTGCCAGCAGCTTATGGAGTTCGAACACCGGGGAGCTGTTTTTT
TRBJ2-7	15	TRBD2	NA	TRBV6-6	CASSSAGDPGYEQYF	TGTGCCAGCAGTTCCGCGGGGGACCCGGGATACGAGCAGTACTTC
TRBJ1-2	13	NA	NA	TRBV6-1	CASSESPRYGYTF	TGTGCCAGCAGTGAATCCCCCCGTTATGGCTACACCTTC
TRBJ1-1	13	NA	NA	TRBV19	CASSQTSGGPSFF	TGTGCCAGTAGCCAGACCTCGGGGGGGCCGTCTTTCTTT
TRBJ1-2	10	NA	NA	TRBV29-1	CSVGVNGYTF	TGCAGCGTTGGTGTCAATGGCTACACCTTC
TRBJ2-7	11	NA	NA	TRBV2	CAIGTAYEQYF	TGTGCCATCGGTACGGCCTACGAGCAGTACTTC
TRBJ2-7	11	NA	NA	TRBV21-1	CASLTVYEQYF	TGTGCCAGCTTGACAGTCTACGAGCAGTACTTC
TRBJ1-1	14	NA	NA	TRBV9	CASSVGQLNTEAFF	TGTGCCAGCAGCGTAGGGCAGTTGAACACTGAAGCTTTCTTT
TRBJ1-1	12	NA	few	TRBV6-5	CASTSQGRGAFF	TGTGCCAGCACTTCGCAGGGGCGTGGGGCTTTCTTT
TRBJ1-6	15	NA	NA	TRBV30	CAWSTPTPGDSPLHF	TGTGCCTGGAGTACTCCGACCCCGGGAGATTCACCCCTCCACTTT
TRBJ1-1	13	NA	NA	TRBV10-3	CAILGGEGGEAFF	TGTGCCATCCTCGGTGGGGAAGGGGGTGAAGCTTTCTTT
TRBJ1-2	14	NA	NA	TRBV7-9	CASSHPRGAEGYTF	TGTGCCAGCAGCCACCCCCGGGGGGCAGAAGGCTACACCTTC
TRBJ1-2	16	TRBD1	NA	TRBV6-6	CASSYSGGWGNYGYTF	TGTGCCAGCAGTTACTCAGGGGGCTGGGGGAACTATGGCTACACCTTC
TRBJ1-5	16	TRBD1	NA	TRBV19	CASSISRQGGDQPQHF	TGTGCCAGTAGTATCTCTCGACAGGGAGGCGATCAGCCCCAGCATTTT
TRBJ2-1	17	NA	NA	TRBV7-3	CASSYTRAVGSYNEQFF	TGTGCCAGCAGTTACACTAGGGCTGTCGGGTCCTACAATGAGCAGTTCTTC
TRBJ2-3	13	NA	NA	TRBV15	CATSRFGEDTQYF	TGTGCCACCAGCAGATTCGGGGAAGATACGCAGTATTTT
TRBJ1-1	14	NA	many	TRBV7-2	CASSQHPMNTEAFF	TGTGCCAGCAGCCAACACCCCATGAACACTGAAGCTTTCTTT
TRBJ2-1	14	NA	NA	TRBV7-2	CASSLISRYNEQFF	TGTGCCAGCAGCTTAATAAGCAGGTACAATGAGCAGTTCTTC
TRBJ2-2	15	TRBD1	NA	TRBV10-3	CAISPGQANTGELFF	TGTGCCATCAGTCCGGGACAGGCGAACACCGGGGAGCTGTTTTTT
TRBJ2-3	16	NA	NA	TRBV5-4	CASSLYTYAQTDTQYF	TGTGCCAGCAGCTTGTATACATACGCTCAAACAGATACGCAGTATTTT
TRBJ1-5	15	TRBD1	NA	TRBV19	CASTSLGQGGVPQHF	TGTGCCAGTACTTCATTGGGACAGGGCGGTGTACCCCAGCATTTT
TRBJ2-5	14	NA	NA	TRBV5-4	CASSLDRDAGTQYF	TGTGCCAGCAGCTTGGACAGGGATGCTGGGACCCAGTACTTC
TRBJ2-1	15	TRBD2	once	TRBV7-3	CASSLRTSGYNEQFF	TGTGCCAGCAGCCTTCGGACTAGCGGTTACAATGAGCAGTTCTTC
TRBJ1-2	14	TRBD1	NA	TRBV7-9	CASSWRDRVGGYTF	TGTGCCAGCAGCTGGAGGGACAGGGTAGGAGGCTACACCTTC
TRBJ1-2	18	NA	once	TRBV5-1	CASSKGGLADTGSSGYTF	TGCGCCAGCAGCAAGGGGGGGCTCGCGGACACTGGATCCTCTGGCTACACCTTC
TRBJ2-1	16	NA	NA	TRBV7-6	CASSLAPGQAYNEQFF	TGTGCCAGCAGCTTAGCTCCCGGACAAGCCTACAATGAGCAGTTCTTC
TRBJ1-1	14	TRBD1	NA	TRBV5-5	CASSYLGQTTEAFF	TGTGCCAGCAGCTATTTGGGACAGACGACTGAAGCTTTCTTT
TRBJ1-5	14	NA	NA	TRBV5-1	CASSLASGDQPQHF	TGCGCCAGCAGCTTGGCCTCCGGGGATCAGCCCCAGCATTTT
TRBJ2-7	14	NA	NA	TRBV10-3	CAISDQRLAYEQYF	TGTGCCATCAGTGACCAGCGACTAGCCTACGAGCAGTACTTC
TRBJ2-7	15	TRBD1	NA	TRBV5-1	CASSLDPTGQDEQYF	TGCGCCAGCAGCTTGGACCCGACAGGGCAGGACGAGCAGTACTTC
TRBJ2-2	15	TRBD1	NA	TRBV7-9	CASSPPGQGAGELFF	TGTGCCAGCAGCCCACCGGGACAGGGGGCCGGGGAGCTGTTTTTT
TRBJ2-5	15	TRBD1	NA	TRBV25-1	CASSEWTGRQETQYF	TGTGCCAGCAGTGAATGGACAGGAAGACAAGAGACCCAGTACTTC
TRBJ2-2	14	NA	NA	TRBV4-2	CASSGTPNTGELFF	TGTGCCAGCTCTGGGACTCCCAACACCGGGGAGCTGTTTTTT
TRBJ2-2	12	NA	NA	TRBV10-1	CASKSSHGELFF	TGCGCCAGCAAATCTAGTCACGGGGAGCTGTTTTTT
TRBJ2-1	13	NA	once	TRBV7-3	CASSLFRGNEQFF	TGTGCCAGCAGCTTATTTCGGGGAAATGAGCAGTTCTTC
TRBJ2-2	14	NA	NA	TRBV7-3	CASSPRGRTGELFF	TGTGCCAGCAGCCCTCGGGGTAGGACCGGGGAGCTGTTTTTT
TRBJ2-7	18	NA	NA	TRBV21-1	CASSKVLNDRDLTYEQYF	TGTGCCAGCAGCAAAGTATTGAACGACAGGGACCTTACCTACGAGCAGTACTTC
TRBJ2-1	16	NA	NA	TRBV4-1	CASSQVNLVTYNEQFF	TGCGCCAGCAGCCAAGTGAACCTAGTAACCTACAATGAGCAGTTCTTC
TRBJ1-1	14	NA	once	TRBV29-1	CSVQRGTGRAEAFF	TGCAGCGTTCAACGGGGGACGGGTCGCGCTGAAGCTTTCTTT
TRBJ1-5	14	NA	NA	TRBV28	CASSLGQSNQPQHF	TGTGCCAGCAGCTTAGGACAGAGCAATCAGCCCCAGCATTTT
TRBJ2-2	14	TRBD2	few	TRBV11-3	CASSPSGRTGELFF	TGTGCCAGCAGCCCTAGCGGACGCACCGGGGAGCTGTTTTTT
TRBJ2-7	23	TRBD1	NA	TRBV18	CASSLDTMDTTGVVKFPSYEQYF	TGTGCCAGCTCACTAGACACCATGGATACTACAGGGGTGGTGAAGTTTCCCTCCTACGAGCAGTACTTC
TRBJ2-1	13	NA	NA	TRBV25-1	CASSERIGNEQFF	TGTGCCAGCAGTGAAAGGATCGGGAATGAGCAGTTCTTC
TRBJ2-4	15	TRBD2	NA	TRBV28	CASSFSSGRMYIQYF	TGTGCCAGCAGTTTTTCTAGCGGGAGGATGTACATTCAGTACTTC
TRBJ1-3	17	TRBD1	NA	TRBV6-1	CASSEPGTASSGNTIYF	TGTGCCAGCAGTGAACCCGGGACAGCGAGCTCTGGAAACACCATATATTTT
TRBJ1-2	15	NA	NA	TRBV18	CASSPAESGSGGYTF	TGTGCCAGCTCACCAGCTGAATCGGGATCCGGAGGCTACACCTTC
TRBJ2-2	15	NA	NA	TRBV11-2	CASSLNSGLTGELFF	TGTGCCAGCAGCTTAAACTCAGGACTAACCGGGGAGCTGTTTTTT
TRBJ1-1	12	NA	few	TRBV30	CARARENTEAFF	TGTGCCCGAGCCAGGGAGAACACTGAAGCTTTCTTT
TRBJ2-5	15	TRBD1	NA	TRBV5-1	CASSDDRGRGETQYF	TGCGCCAGCAGCGACGACAGGGGGCGCGGGGAGACCCAGTACTTC
TRBJ2-1	11	NA	NA	TRBV9	CASSAYGEQFF	TGTGCCAGCAGCGCGTACGGTGAGCAGTTCTTC